The rows below give T cell receptor beta chains drawn from one sample of a study of OX40 agonist ivuxolimab in advanced cancers. TCRdb's copy holds only in-frame clones and misses some; the assay was immunoSEQ multiplex PCR. The data show 30,000 to 45,000 clones, with over 70% seen just once and about a third held by the top ten. Sample: CD4+ or CD8+ T cells sorted from blood, taken in a trial of the OX40 agonist ivuxolimab. All receptors derive from an adult with an advanced solid tumor such as melanoma, head and neck, liver or kidney cancer. Both conserved end residues are part of each CDR3. Each record gives: V gene, J gene, D gene, CDR3 length, clone size, CDR3 DNA, CDR3 protein. The D gene is left open where the match is weak. Not all rows give a size; the values are once, few, many and, for expanded clones, a class.

TRBV10-2	TRBJ2-7	NA	13	NA	TGCGCCAGCAGTGAGTCTGTCGGTTCCGAGCAGTACTTC	CASSESVGSEQYF
TRBV28	TRBJ1-6	NA	14	NA	TGTGCCAGCAGTTTGTCGGGGCTGGATTCACCCCTCCACTTT	CASSLSGLDSPLHF
TRBV7-9	TRBJ2-7	TRBD1	16	NA	TGTGCCAGCACCAAAACCGGGACAGCCCTCTCCTACGAGCAGTACTTC	CASTKTGTALSYEQYF
TRBV6-1	TRBJ1-3	NA	14	NA	TGTGCCAGCAGCAAGACAGGCGGTGGAAACACCATATATTTT	CASSKTGGGNTIYF
TRBV11-3	TRBJ2-1	NA	13	NA	TGTGCCAGCAGCTTAGGGGCACAGAATGAGCAGTTCTTC	CASSLGAQNEQFF
TRBV7-3	TRBJ2-2	NA	13	NA	TGTGCCAGCAGCTCCAGGGGTACCGGGGAGCTGTTTTTT	CASSSRGTGELFF
TRBV10-3	TRBJ1-4	TRBD1	14	NA	TGTGCCAGTGCACGGACAGGGGGTAATGAAAAACTGTTTTTT	CASARTGGNEKLFF
TRBV5-1	TRBJ2-5	TRBD2	16	NA	TGCGCCAGATTCCCTCCTATAGCGGGGGGGCGGGAGACCCAGTACTTC	CARFPPIAGGRETQYF
TRBV5-1	TRBJ2-7	NA	14	NA	TGCGCCAGCAGCTCGGGGGTCGTATTGGACGAGCAGTACTTC	CASSSGVVLDEQYF
TRBV29-1	TRBJ2-5	TRBD1	15	NA	TGCAGCGTTGAAGACCCCAGGGGGCCCGCCGGGGCCCAGTACTTC	CSVEDPRGPAGAQYF
TRBV19	TRBJ2-1	NA	12	NA	TGTGCCAGTAGCCCGGTTTTAGGGTCGAGGGTCTTC	CASSPVLGSRVF
TRBV4-1	TRBJ2-1	NA	15	NA	TGCGCCAGCAGCCCCGCTCGGGGTCCTAACAATGAGCAGTTCTTC	CASSPARGPNNEQFF
TRBV9	TRBJ1-3	TRBD1	15	NA	TGTGCCAGCAGCGTTACAGGGGGCGTTGGAAACACCATATATTTT	CASSVTGGVGNTIYF
TRBV7-9	TRBJ2-7	NA	14	once	TGTGCCAGCAGCTTAGTAGAGGGGATCAGCGGGCAGTACTTC	CASSLVEGISGQYF
TRBV9	TRBJ1-2	TRBD1	15	NA	TGTGCCAGCAGCGTAGAGGGGGCAGGATGGGATGGCTACACCTTC	CASSVEGAGWDGYTF
TRBV9	TRBJ2-5	TRBD2	14	NA	TGTGCCAGCAGCGCTAGCGGGCCCCAAGAGACCCAGTACTTC	CASSASGPQETQYF
TRBV2	TRBJ2-1	TRBD2	12	NA	TGTGCCAGCACCCGGTCTAGCGGTGAGCAGTTCTTC	CASTRSSGEQFF
TRBV4-1	TRBJ1-1	NA	12	NA	TGCGCCAGCAGCGTCGGACCCGCTGAAGCTTTCTTT	CASSVGPAEAFF
TRBV7-2	TRBJ2-7	NA	15	NA	TGTGCCAGCAGCTTCGACCTCCCGGTTATCTACGAGCAGTACTTC	CASSFDLPVIYEQYF
TRBV5-4	TRBJ1-1	NA	15	NA	TGTGCCAGCAGCTTGGCCGGGGGCTCGAACACTGAAGCTTTCTTT	CASSLAGGSNTEAFF
TRBV6-6	TRBJ1-1	NA	14	NA	TGTGCCAGCAGTTACTCAGGGGGAAACACTGAAGCTTTCTTT	CASSYSGGNTEAFF
TRBV23-1	TRBJ2-2	TRBD2	19	NA	TGCGCCAGCAGTCAAGATAATTTTAGCGGGAGAACGGACACCGGGGAGCTGTTTTTT	CASSQDNFSGRTDTGELFF
TRBV6-1	TRBJ2-7	TRBD1	12	NA	TGTGCCAGCAGTAGGGACAGGGGACCACAGTACTTC	CASSRDRGPQYF
TRBV9	TRBJ2-5	TRBD2	14	once	TGTGCCAGCAGCGTAGACGGGACTAGGGAGACCCAGTACTTC	CASSVDGTRETQYF
TRBV7-6	TRBJ2-2	TRBD1	14	NA	TGTGCCAGCAGCTCAACAGGGGACACCGGGGAGCTGTTTTTT	CASSSTGDTGELFF
TRBV7-3	TRBJ1-1	NA	13	NA	TGTGCCAGCAGCTGGGACGGGGGCACTGAAGCTTTCTTT	CASSWDGGTEAFF
TRBV6-6	TRBJ1-1	TRBD1	13	NA	TGTGGGAGCAAGAGGGAGGGGGCGTCTGAAGCTTTCTTT	CGSKREGASEAFF
TRBV7-9	TRBJ2-1	NA	13	NA	TGTGCCAGCAGCTTAAGGACTCCTAATGAGCAGTTCTTC	CASSLRTPNEQFF
TRBV10-2	TRBJ2-3	NA	13	few	TGCGCCAGCGGGGGGGGCCGGCGGGATACGCAGTATTTT	CASGGGRRDTQYF
TRBV5-4	TRBJ2-7	NA	15	NA	TGTGCCAGCAGCTTGGACAGATCGGGCGCCTACGAGCAGTACTTC	CASSLDRSGAYEQYF
TRBV2	TRBJ2-3	NA	13	NA	TGTGCCAGCAGTGAAGGGGTAACAGATACGCAGTATTTT	CASSEGVTDTQYF
TRBV11-2	TRBJ1-6	NA	16	NA	TGTGCCAGCAGCCAAGGGAGGGGATCCTATAATTCACCCCTCCACTTT	CASSQGRGSYNSPLHF
TRBV4-2	TRBJ2-3	NA	13	NA	TGTGCCAGCAGCCAAGAAGGGGCAGATACGCAGTATTTT	CASSQEGADTQYF
TRBV6-1	TRBJ1-1	NA	15	NA	TGTGCCAGCAAAGAACTTTCAGGGGCCGGCACTGAAGCTTTCTTT	CASKELSGAGTEAFF
TRBV7-6	TRBJ1-1	NA	16	NA	TGTGCCAGCAGCCCCAGGGGCCGACTCATGAACACTGAAGCTTTCTTT	CASSPRGRLMNTEAFF
TRBV7-6	TRBJ2-2	NA	15	NA	TGTGCCAGCAGCTTAGCGGGAGGGGGCACCGGGGAGCTGTTTTTT	CASSLAGGGTGELFF
TRBV18	TRBJ1-1	NA	11	NA	TGTGCCAGCTCCACGGCCACTGAAGCTTTCTTT	CASSTATEAFF
TRBV7-9	TRBJ2-1	TRBD1	15	NA	TGTGCCAGCAGCTTAGCCGACAGGGGGCGGGGGGAGCAGTTCTTC	CASSLADRGRGEQFF
TRBV28	TRBJ1-3	NA	14	once	TGTGCCAGTTCAACAGGGATTGTTGGAAACACCATATATTTT	CASSTGIVGNTIYF
TRBV7-6	TRBJ2-2	NA	15	NA	TGTGCCAGCACCTTAAGCCCGGAGAGCACCGGGGAGCTGTTTTTT	CASTLSPESTGELFF
TRBV7-3	TRBJ2-1	TRBD1	14	NA	TGTGCCAGCAGCTCCGGACAGGGTGGCAATGAGCAGTTCTTC	CASSSGQGGNEQFF